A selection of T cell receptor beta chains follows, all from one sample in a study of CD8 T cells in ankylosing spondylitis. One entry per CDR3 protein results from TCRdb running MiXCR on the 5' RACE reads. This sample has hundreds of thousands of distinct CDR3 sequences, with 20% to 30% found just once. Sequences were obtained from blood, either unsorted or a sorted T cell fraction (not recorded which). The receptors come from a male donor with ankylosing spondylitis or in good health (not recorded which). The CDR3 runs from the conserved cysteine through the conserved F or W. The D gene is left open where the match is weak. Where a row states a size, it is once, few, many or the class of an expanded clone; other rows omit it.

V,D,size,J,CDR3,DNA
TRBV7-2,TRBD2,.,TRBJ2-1,CASSLAVSTSGYNEQFF,TGTGCCAGCAGCTTAGCGGTGTCCACTAGCGGTTACAATGAGCAGTTCTTC
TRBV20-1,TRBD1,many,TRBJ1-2,CSARASTGDDYGYTF,TGCAGTGCTAGAGCTAGCACAGGGGATGACTATGGCTACACCTTC
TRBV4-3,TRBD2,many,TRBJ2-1,CASSQGGGRHYNEQFF,TGCGCCAGCAGCCAAGGGGGCGGGAGGCATTACAATGAGCAGTTCTTC
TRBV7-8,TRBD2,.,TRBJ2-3,CASSLRPGLAGETDTQYF,TGTGCCAGCAGCTTAAGGCCGGGACTAGCGGGAGAAACAGATACGCAGTATTTT
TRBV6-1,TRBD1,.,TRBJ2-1,CASRPPGQGKNEQFF,TGTGCCAGCAGACCTCCGGGACAGGGGAAGAATGAGCAGTTCTTC
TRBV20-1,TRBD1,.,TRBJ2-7,CSARRTGDEQYF,TGCAGTGCTAGGAGGACAGGGGACGAGCAGTACTTC
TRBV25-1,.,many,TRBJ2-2,CASSVRRGSANTGELFF,TGTGCCAGCAGTGTTCGCCGGGGTAGCGCGAACACCGGGGAGCTGTTTTTT
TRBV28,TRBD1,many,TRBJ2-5,CASSLGTGRQETQYF,TGTGCCAGCAGTTTAGGGACAGGTCGTCAAGAGACCCAGTACTTC
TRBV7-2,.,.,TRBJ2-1,CASSLEFSYNEQFF,TGTGCCAGCAGCTTAGAATTCTCCTACAATGAGCAGTTCTTC
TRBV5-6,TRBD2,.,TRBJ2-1,CASSRLAGVTNEQFF,TGTGCCAGCAGCCGACTAGCGGGAGTAACCAATGAGCAGTTCTTC
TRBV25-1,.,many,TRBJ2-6,CASSAHSGANVLTF,TGTGCCAGCAGTGCCCACTCTGGGGCCAACGTCCTGACTTTC
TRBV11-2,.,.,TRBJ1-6,CASSLEIGVTSPLHF,TGTGCCAGCAGCTTAGAGATCGGGGTCACTTCACCCCTCCACTTT
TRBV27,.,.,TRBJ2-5,CASSFRGRGGETQYF,TGTGCCAGCAGTTTTCGGGGGAGGGGGGGAGAGACCCAGTACTTC
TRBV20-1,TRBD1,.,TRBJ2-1,CSASLPDRGSEQFF,TGCAGTGCTAGCCTTCCGGACAGGGGGAGTGAGCAGTTCTTC
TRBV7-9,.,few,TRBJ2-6,CASSSQGTGANVLTF,TGTGCCAGCAGCTCCCAGGGTACTGGGGCCAACGTCCTGACTTTC
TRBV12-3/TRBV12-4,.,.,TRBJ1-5,CASRPGGNNQPQHF,TGTGCCAGCAGACCCGGGGGGAACAATCAGCCCCAGCATTTT
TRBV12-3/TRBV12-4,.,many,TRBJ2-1,CPVTPRTVTGEQFF,TGCCCCGTCACTCCCCGGACGGTTACCGGTGAGCAGTTCTTC
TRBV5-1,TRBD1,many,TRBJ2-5,CASSLGTGLQETQYF,TGCGCCAGCAGCCTCGGGACAGGGCTTCAAGAGACCCAGTACTTC
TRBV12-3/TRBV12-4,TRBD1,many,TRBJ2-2,CASSRTGNGELFF,TGTGCCAGCAGTCGGACAGGGAACGGGGAGCTGTTTTTT
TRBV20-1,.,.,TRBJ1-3,CSAPVSFGNTIYF,TGCAGTGCTCCCGTATCCTTTGGAAACACCATATATTTT
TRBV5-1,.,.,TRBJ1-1,CASSLGTEGNTEAFF,TGCGCCAGCAGCTTGGGTACGGAGGGGAACACTGAAGCTTTCTTT
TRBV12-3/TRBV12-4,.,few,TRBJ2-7,CASSSRGPGSYEQYF,TGTGCCAGCAGTTCCCGAGGCCCAGGGTCCTACGAGCAGTACTTC
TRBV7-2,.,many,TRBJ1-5,CASSFYSNQPQHF,TGTGCCAGCAGTTTCTATAGCAATCAGCCCCAGCATTTT
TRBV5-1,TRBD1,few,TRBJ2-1,CASRQGVYNEQFF,TGCGCCAGCCGACAGGGGGTTTACAATGAGCAGTTCTTC